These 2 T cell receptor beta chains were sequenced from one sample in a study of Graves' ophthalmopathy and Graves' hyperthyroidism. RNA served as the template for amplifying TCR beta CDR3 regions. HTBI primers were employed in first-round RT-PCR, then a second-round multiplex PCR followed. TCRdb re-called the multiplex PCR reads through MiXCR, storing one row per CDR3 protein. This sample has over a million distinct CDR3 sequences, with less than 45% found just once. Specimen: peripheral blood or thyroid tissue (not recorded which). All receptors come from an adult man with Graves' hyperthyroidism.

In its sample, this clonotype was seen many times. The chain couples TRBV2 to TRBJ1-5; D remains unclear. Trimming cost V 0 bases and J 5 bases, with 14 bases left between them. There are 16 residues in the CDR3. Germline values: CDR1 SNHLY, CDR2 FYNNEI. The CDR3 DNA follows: TGTGCCAGCAGTGAAGCGCTTCAATTGGCTCATCAGCCCCAGCATTTT. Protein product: CASSEALQLAHQPQHF.

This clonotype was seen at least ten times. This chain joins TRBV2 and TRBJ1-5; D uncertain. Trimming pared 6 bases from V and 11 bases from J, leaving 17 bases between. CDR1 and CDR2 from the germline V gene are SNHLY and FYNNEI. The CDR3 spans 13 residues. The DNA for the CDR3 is TGTGCCAGCAGCCCCAGGATGACCTTCACCCAGCATTTT. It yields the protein CASSPRMTFTQHF.